Presented here are 7 T cell receptor beta chains from one specimen sequenced in a study of CD8 T cells in Susac syndrome. Reverse transcription of roughly 0.5 to 1 ug RNA was performed with random hexamers. TCRdb independently ran MiXCR on the immunoSEQ multiplex PCR reads; one entry per CDR3 protein. The table records under 200,000 distinct CDR3 sequences, over 75% of them present only once. Sample: CD4+ T cells from PBMCs. All receptors come from a human donor with Susac syndrome.

This sequence joins TRBV3-1 and TRBJ1-1; TRBD1 aligns across 10 bases. This CDR3 spans 16 amino acids. The V and J ends lost 0 bases and 6 bases, in that order; junction bases with no gene match: 7. CDR1 LGHDT and CDR2 YNNKEL come from the germline V gene (reference sequence). CDR3 loop: CASSQDPGTGVPEAFF. The DNA for the CDR3 is TGTGCCAGCAGCCAAGACCCCGGGACAGGGGTACCTGAAGCTTTCTTT.

The V and J genes are TRBV7-9 and TRBJ1-2; no clear D. Trimming removed 0 bases at V and 7 bases at J, with 3 bases between. CDR3 length: 11 residues. Germline-derived CDR1 and CDR2 are SEHNR and FQNEAQ (reference sequence). CDR3 DNA: TGTGCCAGCAGCTTAGCGGGTGGCTACACCTTC. Translation: CASSLAGGYTF. Variable domain in full (rest from reference TRBV7-9 and TRBJ1-2): DTGVSQNPRHKITKRGQNVTFRCDPISEHNRLYWYRQTLGQGPEFLTYFQNEAQLEKSRLLSDRFSAERPKGSFSTLEIQRTEQGDSAMYLCASSLAGGYTFGSGTRLTVV.

On this clonotype itself: Sequence at one end of the junction differs from germline and may be a read error. The chain combines TRBV9 with TRBJ2-7; possibly TRBD2 for D (5 bases). CDR3 length equals 15 residues. The germline gives CDR1 SGDLS, CDR2 YYNGEE. The CDR3 spells CASSVDAGPSNEQYF. For the CDR3, the DNA is TGTGCCAGCAGCGTAGATGCGGGCCCCTCCAACGAGCAGTACTTC.

This clonotype has only one observation. CDR3: CASSTIAGETQYF. In DNA, the CDR3 is TGTGCCAGTAGTACCATAGCCGGGGAGACCCAGTACTTC. The chain is built from TRBV19 and TRBJ2-5; D not certain. Trimming cost V 4 bases and J 5 bases, with 11 bases left between them. The CDR3 has 13 residues. Per germline, CDR1 LNHDA and CDR2 SQIVND (reference sequence).

The J gene is TRBJ1-4, the V gene TRBV25-1; TRBD1 aligns across 9 bases. Trimming at V came to 7 bases and at J to 4 bases, leaving 1 base not matched to a gene. The CDR3 has 13 residues. From germline, CDR1 is MGHDK and CDR2 SYGVNS. CDR3 amino acids: CASKGQGNEKLFF. DNA of the CDR3: TGTGCCAGCAAGGGACAGGGTAATGAAAAACTGTTTTTT.

The rearrangement links TRBV2 to TRBJ1-2; TRBD1 matches 9 bases. This CDR3 is built from 11 residues. Germline lookup yields CDR1 SNHLY and CDR2 FYNNEI. The junction had 2 bases not matched to a gene; V was cut back by 8 bases and J by 7 bases. The CDR3 loop is CASRQGGGYTF. The DNA for the CDR3 is TGTGCCAGCCGACAGGGGGGTGGCTACACCTTC. Complete variable domain (other parts from reference TRBV2 and TRBJ1-2): EPEVTQTPSHQVTQMGQEVILRCVPISNHLYFYWYRQILGQKVEFLVSFYNNEISEKSEIFDDQFSVERPDGSNFTLKIRSTKLEDSAMYFCASRQGGGYTFGSGTRLTVV.

J is TRBJ2-7 and V is TRBV9; 13 nucleotides align to TRBD2. The CDR3 has 16 residues. Germline assignment: CDR1 SGDLS and CDR2 YYNGEE. Germline trimming cut 2 bases from V and 2 bases from J; bases unmatched to any gene: 4. CDR3 loop: CASSVSTSGGAYEQYF. CDR3 DNA: TGTGCCAGCAGCGTCTCAACTAGCGGGGGGGCCTACGAGCAGTACTTC. Combining the CDR3 with reference TRBV9 and TRBJ2-7 gives the whole variable domain DSGVTQTPKHLITATGQRVTLRCSPRSGDLSVYWYQQSLDQGLQFLIQYYNGEERAKGNILERFSAQQFPDLHSELNLSSLELGDSALYFCASSVSTSGGAYEQYFGPGTRLTVT.